The clone carrying this TCR beta chain was found once. As yet, its antigen is unknown. By flow cytometry, patients selected for sequencing had shown an expansion of CD8+CD57+ cells. This record comes from a study of CD8+CD57+ T cells in acquired aplastic anemia. Genomic DNA, the template, was used for profiling of the TCR beta VDJ and CDR3. MiXCR, run by TCRdb on the reads, gives a single entry per CDR3 protein. The sample lists just over 200,000 distinct CDR3 sequences, 50% to 70% seen once, with about 60% in the top ten. General study results and limits: Patients and controls shared about 30 CD8+ CDR3 sequences, which appeared highly expressed in patients and within their immunodominant clones.

Germline V gives CDR1 SGHVS, CDR2 FQNEAQ. The CDR3 is 16 amino acids. Trimming shortened V by 5 bases and J by 4 bases, and 20 bases separated the two germline ends. Source material: sorted CD4+, CD8+, or CD8+CD57+ T cells (not recorded which) from PBMCs. V is TRBV7-8 and J is TRBJ1-1; D perhaps matches TRBD1 (6 bases). This TCR was sampled from a human donor with aplastic anemia. The CDR3 nucleotides are TGTGCCAGCAGCGCCGGAACAGGGTATGGTAGCACTGAAGCTTTCTTT. The encoded protein is CASSAGTGYGSTEAFF.